The T cell receptor beta chain described here comes from a study of CD4 T cells in relation to SARS-CoV-2 and coronaviruses. Study at large: ViraFEST: approximately ten-day antigen culture of PBMCs, then TCR beta CDR3 sequencing. The restricting HLA molecule for shared crossreactive spike epitopes was mapped.

Sequencing was performed with immunoSEQ multiplex PCR; in TCRdb, only in-frame clones are kept and a portion is missing. The sample includes 35,000 to 40,000 clones, roughly 84% of them seen just once. About this clone itself: As yet, its antigen is unknown.

Naive and memory CD4+ T cells were separated from cryopreserved PBMCs. Germline-derived CDR1 and CDR2 are MDHEN and SYDVKM. This CDR3 region has 15 residues. Trimming shortened V by 7 bases and J by 8 bases, and 21 bases separated the two germline ends. What was sequenced was naive CD4+ T cells from PBMCs, cultured in vitro. Subset denoted: naive CD4+ T cells isolated by negative enrichment. This receptor was identified in an adult with COVID-19. V usage is TRBV28 and J usage is TRBJ2-1, with D perhaps matching TRBD1 (8 bases). In DNA, the CDR3 is TGTGCCAGCATAAGGACAGGGTCTGCGGGGGATGAGCAGTTCTTC. Protein: CASIRTGSAGDEQFF.